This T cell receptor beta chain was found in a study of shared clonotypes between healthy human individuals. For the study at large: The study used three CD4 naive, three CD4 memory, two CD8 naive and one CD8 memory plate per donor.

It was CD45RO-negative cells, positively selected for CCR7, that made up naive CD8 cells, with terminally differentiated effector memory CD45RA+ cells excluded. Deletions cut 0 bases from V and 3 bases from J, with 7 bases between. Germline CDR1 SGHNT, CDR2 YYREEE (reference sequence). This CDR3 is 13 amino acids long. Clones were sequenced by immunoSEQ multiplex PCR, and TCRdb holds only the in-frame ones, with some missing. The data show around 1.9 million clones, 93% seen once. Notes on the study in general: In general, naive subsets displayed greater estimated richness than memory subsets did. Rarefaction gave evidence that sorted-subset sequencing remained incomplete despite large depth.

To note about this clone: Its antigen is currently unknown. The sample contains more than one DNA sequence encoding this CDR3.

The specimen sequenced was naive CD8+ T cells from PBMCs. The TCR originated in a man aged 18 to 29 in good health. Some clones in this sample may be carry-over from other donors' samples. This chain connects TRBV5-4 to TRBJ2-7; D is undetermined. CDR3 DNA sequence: TGTGCCAGCAGCTTGGGGCAGAACTACGAGCAGTACTTC. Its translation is CASSLGQNYEQYF.